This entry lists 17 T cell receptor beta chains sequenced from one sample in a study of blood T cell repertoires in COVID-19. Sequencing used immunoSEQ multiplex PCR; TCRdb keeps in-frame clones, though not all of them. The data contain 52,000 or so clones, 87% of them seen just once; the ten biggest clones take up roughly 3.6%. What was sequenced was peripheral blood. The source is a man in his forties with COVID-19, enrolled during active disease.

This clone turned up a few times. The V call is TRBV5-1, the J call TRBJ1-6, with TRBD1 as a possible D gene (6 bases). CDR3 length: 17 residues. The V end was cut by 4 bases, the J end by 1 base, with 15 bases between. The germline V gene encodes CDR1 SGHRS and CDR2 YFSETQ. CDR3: CASSQAGVDSYNSPLHF. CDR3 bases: TGCGCCAGCAGCCAAGCAGGGGTAGATTCCTATAATTCACCCCTCCACTTT.

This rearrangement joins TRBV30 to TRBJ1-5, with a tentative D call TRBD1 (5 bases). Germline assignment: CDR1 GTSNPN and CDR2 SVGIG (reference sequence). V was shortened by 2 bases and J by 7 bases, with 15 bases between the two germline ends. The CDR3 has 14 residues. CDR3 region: CAWSTGGVRQPQHF. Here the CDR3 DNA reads TGTGCCTGGAGTACTGGAGGGGTTAGGCAGCCCCAGCATTTT.

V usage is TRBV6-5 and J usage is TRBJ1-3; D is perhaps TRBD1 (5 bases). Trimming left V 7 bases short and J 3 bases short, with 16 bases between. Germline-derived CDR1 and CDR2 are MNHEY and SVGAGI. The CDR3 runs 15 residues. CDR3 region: CASIPRQGLGNTIYF. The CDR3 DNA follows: TGTGCCAGCATCCCTCGGCAGGGACTTGGAAACACCATATATTTT.

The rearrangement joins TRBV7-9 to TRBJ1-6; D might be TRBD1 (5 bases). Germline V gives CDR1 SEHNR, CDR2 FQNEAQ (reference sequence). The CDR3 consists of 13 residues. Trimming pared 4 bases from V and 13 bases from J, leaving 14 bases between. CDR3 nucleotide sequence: TGTGCCAGCAGCTCTTTGACTGGGACTCCCCTCCACTTT. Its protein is CASSSLTGTPLHF.

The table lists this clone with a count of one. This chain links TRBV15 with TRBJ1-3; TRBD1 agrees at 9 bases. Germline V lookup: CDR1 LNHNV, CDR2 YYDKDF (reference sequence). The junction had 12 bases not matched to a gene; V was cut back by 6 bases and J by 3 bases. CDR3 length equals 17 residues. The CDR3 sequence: CATSNLQGAYGGNTIYF. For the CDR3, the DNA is TGTGCCACCAGTAATCTACAGGGGGCATACGGTGGAAACACCATATATTTT.

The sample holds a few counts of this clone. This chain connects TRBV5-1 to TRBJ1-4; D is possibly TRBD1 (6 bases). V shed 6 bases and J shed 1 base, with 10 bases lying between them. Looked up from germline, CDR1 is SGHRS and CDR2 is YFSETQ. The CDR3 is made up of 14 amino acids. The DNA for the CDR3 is TGCGCCAGCAACCAAGGGGGAACTAATGAAAAACTGTTTTTT. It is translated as CASNQGGTNEKLFF. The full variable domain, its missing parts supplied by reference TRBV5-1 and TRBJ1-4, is KAGVTQTPRYLIKTRGQQVTLSCSPISGHRSVSWYQQTPGQGLQFLFEYFSETQRNKGNFPGRFSGRQFSNSRSEMNVSTLELGDSALYLCASNQGGTNEKLFFGSGTQLSVL.

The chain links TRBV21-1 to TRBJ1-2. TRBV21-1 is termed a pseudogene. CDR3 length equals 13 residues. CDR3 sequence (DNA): TGTGCCAGCAGCAAAGTTGCGACTAAGAGCTACACCTTC. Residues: CASSKVATKSYTF.

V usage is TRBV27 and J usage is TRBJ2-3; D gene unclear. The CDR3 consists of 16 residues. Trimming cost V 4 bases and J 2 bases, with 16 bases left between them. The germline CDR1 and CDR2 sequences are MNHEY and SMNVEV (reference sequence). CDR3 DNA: TGTGCCAGCAGTTCCCGACCAGGTTCTCCCACAGATACGCAGTATTTT. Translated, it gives CASSSRPGSPTDTQYF.

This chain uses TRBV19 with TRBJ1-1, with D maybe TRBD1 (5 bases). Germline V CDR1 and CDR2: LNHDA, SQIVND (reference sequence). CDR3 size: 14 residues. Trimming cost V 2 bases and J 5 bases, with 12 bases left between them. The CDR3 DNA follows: TGTGCCAGTAGTATACGGACACAAGGAACTGAAGCTTTCTTT. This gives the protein CASSIRTQGTEAFF.

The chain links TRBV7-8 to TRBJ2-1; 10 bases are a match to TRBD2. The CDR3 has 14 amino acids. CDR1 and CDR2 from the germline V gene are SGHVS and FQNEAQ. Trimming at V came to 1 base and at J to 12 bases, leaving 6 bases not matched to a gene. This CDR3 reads CASSLEGLAGGQFF. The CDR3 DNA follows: TGTGCCAGCAGCTTAGAAGGATTAGCGGGAGGGCAGTTCTTC.

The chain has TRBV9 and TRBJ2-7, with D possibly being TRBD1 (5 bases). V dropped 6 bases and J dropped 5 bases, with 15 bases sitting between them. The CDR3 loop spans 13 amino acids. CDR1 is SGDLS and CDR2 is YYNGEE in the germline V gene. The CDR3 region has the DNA TGTGCCAGCATAAAGGGGTTTGGGGACGAGCAGTACTTC. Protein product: CASIKGFGDEQYF.

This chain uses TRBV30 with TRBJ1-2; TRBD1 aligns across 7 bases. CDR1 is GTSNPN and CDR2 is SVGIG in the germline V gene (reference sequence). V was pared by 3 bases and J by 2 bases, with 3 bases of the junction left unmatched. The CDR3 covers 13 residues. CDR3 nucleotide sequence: TGTGCCTGGAGGGCAGGGGGAAACTATGGCTACACCTTC. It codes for CAWRAGGNYGYTF. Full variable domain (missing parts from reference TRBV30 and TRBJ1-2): SQTIHQWPATLVQPVGSPLSLECTVEGTSNPNLYWYRQAAGRGLQLLFYSVGIGQISSEVPQNLSASRPQDRQFILSSKKLLLSDSGFYLCAWRAGGNYGYTFGSGTRLTVV.

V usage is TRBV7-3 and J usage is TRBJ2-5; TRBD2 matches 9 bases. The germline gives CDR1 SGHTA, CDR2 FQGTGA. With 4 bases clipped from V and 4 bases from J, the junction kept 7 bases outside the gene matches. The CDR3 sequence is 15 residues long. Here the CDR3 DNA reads TGTGCCAGCAGCTCCGGCGGGGGGGCGGGAGAGACCCAGTACTTC. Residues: CASSSGGGAGETQYF.

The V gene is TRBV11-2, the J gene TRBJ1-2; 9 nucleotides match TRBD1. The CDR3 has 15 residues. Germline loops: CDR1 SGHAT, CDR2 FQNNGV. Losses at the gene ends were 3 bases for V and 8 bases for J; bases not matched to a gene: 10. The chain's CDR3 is CASSFGTGGAEGYTF. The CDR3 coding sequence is TGTGCCAGCAGCTTCGGAACAGGGGGCGCCGAAGGCTACACCTTC.

DNA of the CDR3: TGTGCCACCAGTGCCCCCGGGACTCCCAACAATGAGCAGTTCTTC. It yields the protein CATSAPGTPNNEQFF. V gene TRBV24-1 combines with J gene TRBJ2-1, with D possibly matching TRBD2 (6 bases). CDR3 length equals 15 residues. The ends were cut back, 5 bases at V and 5 bases at J, with 15 bases in the middle. CDR1 and CDR2 (germline): KGHDR, SFDVKD.

The DNA of the CDR3 is TGTGCCAGTAGTATAGATCCAGGGGTAGGCACTGAAGCTTTCTTT. Residues: CASSIDPGVGTEAFF. The chain is built from TRBV19 and TRBJ1-1; TRBD1 might be the D (6 bases). V lost 0 bases and J 4 bases, leaving 12 bases between the germline ends. The CDR3 loop spans 15 amino acids. CDR1 and CDR2 from the germline V gene are LNHDA and SQIVND (reference sequence).

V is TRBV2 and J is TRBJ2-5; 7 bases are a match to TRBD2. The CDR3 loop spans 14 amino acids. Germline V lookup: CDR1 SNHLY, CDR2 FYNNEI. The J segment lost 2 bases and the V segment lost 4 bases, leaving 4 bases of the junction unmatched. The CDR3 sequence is CASSGGLEQETQYF. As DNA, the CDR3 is TGTGCCAGCAGTGGTGGACTAGAACAAGAGACCCAGTACTTC.